The T cell receptor (beta chain) described here comes from a study of cytomegalovirus exposure and HLA in healthy donors. The overall study: Unique TCRs numbering approximately 81 million, obtained from HLA-typed donors, made up an early data release. Within the Caucasian-associated ancestry cluster were 81% of the 398 genotyped donors.

CDR1 and CDR2 (germline): LNHDA, SQIVND (reference sequence). The V and J ends lost 4 bases and 2 bases, in that order; junction bases with no gene match: 7. This CDR3 is built from 15 residues. PCR involved 60 Vbeta and 13 Jbeta primers. In the original processing: Later work found 65 million to 85 million unique TCR beta chains, with some 11 million shared. TCRdb's copy holds only in-frame clones and misses some; the assay was immunoSEQ multiplex PCR. The DNA gave D and trimming, while V, J and clone size come from that table. Of some 95,000 clones in the sample, approximately 80% are singletons; the top ten hold over 3.5%.

Material for sequencing was PBMCs. The chain has TRBV19 and TRBJ1-2; the match to TRBD1 covers 7 bases. The TCR was taken from a woman aged 40 to 55 in good health and CMV-seropositive. CDR3 in amino acids: CASSTDRDGNYGYTF. The CDR3 DNA reads TGTGCCAGTAGTACTGACAGGGATGGAAACTATGGCTACACCTTC. Combining the CDR3 with reference TRBV19 and TRBJ1-2 gives the whole variable domain DGGITQSPKYLFRKEGQNVTLSCEQNLNHDAMYWYRQDPGQGLRLIYYSQIVNDFQKGDIAEGYSVSREKKESFPLTVTSAQKNPTAFYLCASSTDRDGNYGYTFGSGTRLTVV.